The clone carrying this T cell receptor (beta chain) has a count of ten or more. As yet, its antigen is unknown. This entry belongs to a study of shared clonotypes between healthy human individuals. Findings and caveats of the study: Non-shared clonotypes had lower generation probabilities than those shared by all four donors.

Only Caucasian adults living in Nashville, Tennessee served as donors. The DNA input per sorted-subset replicate PCR was 200 to 250 ng, corresponding to 32,000 or so T cell genomes. Per the original methods: With immunoSEQ giving junction-only sequences and no quality scores, filtering differed. Sequencing was performed with immunoSEQ multiplex PCR; in TCRdb, only in-frame clones are kept and a portion is missing. D and trimming come from the DNA, and the V and J calls and clone size come from that table. The data show hundreds of thousands of clones, more than 70% seen once. From germline, CDR1 is MNHEY and CDR2 SMNVEV (reference sequence). V lost 1 base, J lost 2 bases, and 12 bases lay in between. The CDR3 sequence is 16 residues long.

This sequence originates from a woman in her thirties in good health. The sample was memory CD4+ T cells sorted from blood. Sample subset: CD45RA-negative fraction. The chain couples TRBV27 to TRBJ1-5; TRBD1 might be the D (5 bases). CDR3 in DNA: TGTGCCAGCAGTTTATATAGGGGTGCTGGCAATCAGCCCCAGCATTTT. Protein product: CASSLYRGAGNQPQHF.